The rows below give T cell receptor beta chains drawn from one sample of a study of blood T cell repertoires in COVID-19. Produced via immunoSEQ multiplex PCR; TCRdb's table is partial and in-frame only. The sample consists of about 310,000 clones, 90% of them appearing once. Sequencing was performed on PBMCs or T cells enriched from blood (not recorded which). The origin of the receptors is a woman aged 18-29 years with acute COVID-19. CDR3s include the opening cysteine and the closing phenylalanine or tryptophan. D genes are given only for firm matches.

d_gene: .
v_gene: TRBV10-3
CDR3aa: CATTEQNTEAFF

d_gene: .
v_gene: TRBV9
CDR3aa: CASSVGIGDTQYF

d_gene: .
v_gene: TRBV19
CDR3aa: CASSIVVGTFYEQYF

d_gene: .
v_gene: TRBV19
CDR3aa: CASSIFQGGNTEAFF

d_gene: TRBD1
v_gene: TRBV7-9
CDR3aa: CASSREGTVGNQPQHF

d_gene: .
v_gene: TRBV7-2
CDR3aa: CASSPRLRLAGELFF

d_gene: .
v_gene: TRBV4-2
CDR3aa: CASSQVIQGETQYF

d_gene: TRBD2
v_gene: TRBV10-1
CDR3aa: CASVLAGVRSSYNEQFF

d_gene: .
v_gene: TRBV21-1
CDR3aa: CASSSQPHLHTLAGGPSADTQYF

d_gene: .
v_gene: TRBV11-2
CDR3aa: CASSLGWEGGKGAFF

d_gene: .
v_gene: TRBV25-1
CDR3aa: CASSGIASGTGELFF

d_gene: TRBD1
v_gene: TRBV19
CDR3aa: CASSIGTAGANVLTF

d_gene: .
v_gene: TRBV19
CDR3aa: CASSTNPVRGLYGYTF

d_gene: TRBD1
v_gene: TRBV12-3/TRBV12-4
CDR3aa: CASSGQGAVEQYF

d_gene: .
v_gene: TRBV12-3/TRBV12-4
CDR3aa: CASAAGLNTEAFF

d_gene: TRBD2
v_gene: TRBV19
CDR3aa: CASSIAIRSSGRATGELFF

d_gene: TRBD2
v_gene: TRBV5-4
CDR3aa: CASSSSHGLAAYTQYF

d_gene: .
v_gene: TRBV2
CDR3aa: CASSPQGQNTEAFF

d_gene: TRBD1
v_gene: TRBV27
CDR3aa: CASSLQGTGSGYTF

d_gene: TRBD1
v_gene: TRBV7-8
CDR3aa: CASSLEPGTGIYEQYF

d_gene: TRBD1
v_gene: TRBV10-1
CDR3aa: CASSYRGNYGYTF

d_gene: .
v_gene: TRBV5-5
CDR3aa: CASSFRGNEQFF

d_gene: TRBD1
v_gene: TRBV14
CDR3aa: CASSQGTGGFYEQYF

d_gene: TRBD1
v_gene: TRBV9
CDR3aa: CASSVVGGPLRSNEQFF

d_gene: .
v_gene: TRBV11-2
CDR3aa: CASSLGGGEQPQHF

d_gene: .
v_gene: TRBV2
CDR3aa: CASSPPHVTGNTEAFF

d_gene: .
v_gene: TRBV12-3/TRBV12-4
CDR3aa: CASSPRENEQFF

d_gene: TRBD1
v_gene: TRBV10-3
CDR3aa: CAITETGGTEAFF

d_gene: .
v_gene: TRBV5-1
CDR3aa: CASSLDRYGYTF

d_gene: .
v_gene: TRBV19
CDR3aa: CASSIAGGADYGYTF

d_gene: TRBD2
v_gene: TRBV15
CDR3aa: CATSRGLRTSGRAFLSEQYF

d_gene: .
v_gene: TRBV10-2
CDR3aa: CASRSRVTGELFF

d_gene: TRBD1
v_gene: TRBV5-1
CDR3aa: CASSRDRNSEKLFF

d_gene: .
v_gene: TRBV18
CDR3aa: CASSPRLASDEQFF

d_gene: TRBD2
v_gene: TRBV7-9
CDR3aa: CASSSKAGGDSYNEQFF

d_gene: TRBD1
v_gene: TRBV29-1
CDR3aa: CSVKVWTGSYEQYF

d_gene: TRBD2
v_gene: TRBV9
CDR3aa: CASSLRGLAGDEQFF

d_gene: .
v_gene: TRBV28
CDR3aa: CASSLGLYSNQPQHF

d_gene: TRBD1
v_gene: TRBV4-1
CDR3aa: CASSLGTGPTEAFF

d_gene: .
v_gene: TRBV28
CDR3aa: CASMRADTSYEQYF

d_gene: TRBD2
v_gene: TRBV3-1/TRBV3-2
CDR3aa: CASSLGLAGDTQYF

d_gene: TRBD1
v_gene: TRBV3-1/TRBV3-2
CDR3aa: CASSPGQGAIVGYTF

d_gene: TRBD1
v_gene: TRBV15
CDR3aa: CATSRDNRGIQPQHF

d_gene: TRBD1
v_gene: TRBV28
CDR3aa: CASRVSGQARYTF

d_gene: TRBD1
v_gene: TRBV27
CDR3aa: CASSLERTGGVKQYF

d_gene: TRBD2
v_gene: TRBV28
CDR3aa: CASNPSGNSYNEQFF

d_gene: .
v_gene: TRBV11-2
CDR3aa: CASSLAGYNGYTF

d_gene: TRBD2
v_gene: TRBV5-6
CDR3aa: CASSFLAANIQYF

d_gene: .
v_gene: TRBV30
CDR3aa: CAWSVEGWEQYF

d_gene: TRBD2
v_gene: TRBV28
CDR3aa: CASRAGGFYEQYF

d_gene: TRBD1
v_gene: TRBV12-5
CDR3aa: CASGPPTGQGFTEAFF

d_gene: .
v_gene: TRBV12-3/TRBV12-4
CDR3aa: CASSLARTYEQYF

d_gene: .
v_gene: TRBV30
CDR3aa: CAWNWAGLYEQYF

d_gene: TRBD1
v_gene: TRBV19
CDR3aa: CASSISLYGLDGTGMSNQPQHF